A selection of T cell receptor beta chains follows, all from one sample in a study of regulatory T cells in long-lasting Graves disease. TCRdb ran MiXCR on the multiplex PCR reads and lists one entry per CDR3 protein. This table has 500,000 or so distinct CDR3 sequences, 13% to 15% appearing once. This same sample was also part of a study on T cells in Graves' hyperthyroidism and ophthalmopathy.

Sequences were derived from peripheral blood mononuclear cells (PBMCs), sampled at new diagnosis, from a patient treated with antithyroid drugs. All receptors come from a woman aged 45-60 years with Graves disease. The CDR3 runs from the conserved cysteine through the conserved F or W. A D gene is named only where the DNA matches it firmly. A clone size is listed for some rows: how often the clone was seen (once, few, many), or a class if it is expanded.

TRBV11-3,many,NA,TRBJ2-1,TGTGCCAGCAGCTTAGATAGGGTTCTGTTCTTC,CASSLDRVLFF
TRBV29-1,few,TRBD1,TRBJ2-7,TGCAGCGTTGTCCGGGACAGGGGGGGATACGAGCAGTACTTC,CSVVRDRGGYEQYF
TRBV28,few,NA,TRBJ2-7,TGTGCCAGCAGTCCCCGAGGTCCCTACGAGCAGTACTTC,CASSPRGPYEQYF
TRBV12-3/TRBV12-4,many,NA,TRBJ1-4,TGTGCCAGCAGTTTGAGTGGCAGAGAGAATGAAAAACTGTTTTTT,CASSLSGRENEKLFF
TRBV11-2,many,TRBD1,TRBJ1-2,TGTGCCAGCAGCCCCCTAGGGGGCACTGGCTACACCTTC,CASSPLGGTGYTF
TRBV5-4,NA,NA,TRBJ2-3,TGTGCCAGCAGCTTGGGGGACATCTGGGGAGGCACAGATACGCAGTATTTT,CASSLGDIWGGTDTQYF
TRBV5-1,many,TRBD1,TRBJ2-3,TGCGCCAGCAGCTTGGAGGGGATGACAGGGTTGGCAGATACGCAGTATTTT,CASSLEGMTGLADTQYF
TRBV29-1,NA,TRBD1,TRBJ2-6,TGCAGCGTTGAAGGGACAGGGGCTGGGGCCAACGTCCTGACTTTC,CSVEGTGAGANVLTF
TRBV5-1,many,TRBD2,TRBJ2-7,TGCGCCAGCTCCCGCGGGAGCGGGAAGTACGAGCAGTACTTC,CASSRGSGKYEQYF
TRBV5-1,many,TRBD1,TRBJ2-7,TGCGCCAGCAGCTGGGGGACAGGGAGCCTCTCATTGGAATCCTACGAGCAGTACTTC,CASSWGTGSLSLESYEQYF
TRBV15,NA,TRBD2,TRBJ2-1,TGTGCCACCAGCAGAGGAGGGACTAGCGGGAGTAAAAATGAGCAGTTCTTC,CATSRGGTSGSKNEQFF
TRBV28,NA,TRBD2,TRBJ2-4,TGTGCCAGCAGTTGGACGGTGTACGGGACTAGCGGGAGGGCCGGGAGTGTCAAAAACATTCAGTACTTC,CASSWTVYGTSGRAGSVKNIQYF
TRBV11-2,NA,TRBD1,TRBJ1-3,TGTGCCAGCAGCCCCCGGGACAGGGGGAGAAACACCATATATTTT,CASSPRDRGRNTIYF
TRBV20-1,many,TRBD2,TRBJ2-1,TGCAGTGCTAGAATCACTAGCGGGAGGGACAATGAGCAGTTCTTC,CSARITSGRDNEQFF
TRBV3-1,NA,NA,TRBJ2-1,TGTGCCAGCAGAAGGGGTGGTGAGCAGTTCTTC,CASRRGGEQFF
TRBV14,many,NA,TRBJ2-1,TGTGCCAGCAGCCAAGAAGGGAGACTGGAATCCTACAATGAGCAGTTCTTC,CASSQEGRLESYNEQFF
TRBV28,many,NA,TRBJ2-1,TGTGCCAGCAGTAGAGCCCACAGCGGCCGATACAATGAGCAGTTCTTC,CASSRAHSGRYNEQFF
TRBV2,many,NA,TRBJ1-1,TGTGCCAGCAAACCGGAGTTGAACACTGAAGCTTTCTTT,CASKPELNTEAFF
TRBV20-1,few,TRBD2,TRBJ2-7,TGCAGTGCTAGGACCCTAGCGGTCAGCTCCTACGAGCAGTACTTC,CSARTLAVSSYEQYF
TRBV27,many,TRBD1,TRBJ2-5,TGTGCCAGTCGACCGACAGGGGTGGAGACCCAGTACTTC,CASRPTGVETQYF
TRBV9,few,NA,TRBJ2-3,TGTGCCAGCAGCGTAGGGCTGGAGCTTGCCACAGATACGCAGTATTTT,CASSVGLELATDTQYF
TRBV12-3/TRBV12-4,NA,NA,TRBJ2-2,TGTGCCAGCAGCCGACTGGGGGAGACCGGGGAGCTGTTTTTT,CASSRLGETGELFF
TRBV5-1,NA,NA,TRBJ1-6,TGCGCCAGCAGCTTGGACAGTAATAATTCACCCCTCCACTTT,CASSLDSNNSPLHF
TRBV28,many,NA,TRBJ1-5,TGTGCCAGCAGTTTATGGGGTAAAGTTCAGCCCCAGCATTTT,CASSLWGKVQPQHF
TRBV5-1,many,NA,TRBJ1-1,TGCGCCAGCAGCCCCGGGTGGGGGGATGCTGAAGCTTTCTTT,CASSPGWGDAEAFF
TRBV29-1,NA,NA,TRBJ2-7,NA,CSVPITPTSSTSGRAPGAYEQYF
TRBV28,many,TRBD2,TRBJ2-3,TGTGCCAGCAGTCCCAGGGGCCAAGGGACTAGCGGGAGCACAGATACGCAGTATTTT,CASSPRGQGTSGSTDTQYF
TRBV12-3/TRBV12-4,few,TRBD2,TRBJ2-7,TGTGCCAGCATCCCTGGGGGGGGACCGGCCTACGAGCAGTACTTC,CASIPGGGPAYEQYF
TRBV7-3,NA,NA,TRBJ2-3,TGTGCCAGCAGCTTGGAAGAAACAGATACGCAGTATTTT,CASSLEETDTQYF
TRBV28,many,NA,TRBJ2-3,TGTGCCAGCAGTGTATGGGGGGACTTAAGCACAGATACGCAGTATTTT,CASSVWGDLSTDTQYF
TRBV10-3,many,TRBD1,TRBJ1-2,TGTGCCATCAGTGAGCCCTTGACAGGGGGCGCAGGCTATGGCTACACCTTC,CAISEPLTGGAGYGYTF
TRBV12-3/TRBV12-4,many,NA,TRBJ2-7,TGTGCCAGCAGTTTAGGGTTTGGAGCCTACGAGCAGTACTTC,CASSLGFGAYEQYF
TRBV5-1,many,TRBD1,TRBJ2-1,TGCGCCAGCAGCTTCCCCGGGACAGGGGGCGCGGGGAATGAGCAGTTCTTC,CASSFPGTGGAGNEQFF
TRBV30,many,NA,TRBJ1-1,TGTGCCTGGAGTCCAGGAGGCCGGAGCACTGAAGCTTTCTTT,CAWSPGGRSTEAFF
TRBV5-1,many,TRBD2,TRBJ2-1,TGCGCCAGCAGCCCAATAGCGGGAGTAACTGAGCAGTTCTTC,CASSPIAGVTEQFF
TRBV6-1,NA,NA,TRBJ1-1,TGTGCCAGTCAAGAGGGGGGCGCATTGTCCACTGAAGCTTTCTTT,CASQEGGALSTEAFF
TRBV29-1,few,NA,TRBJ1-4,TGCAGCGTACGTGGGACGGTCCTACGTGAAAAACTGTTTTTT,CSVRGTVLREKLFF
TRBV6-2/TRBV6-3,many,NA,TRBJ2-1,TGTGCCAGCAGTTATCCCCCGTACAATGAGCAGTTCTTC,CASSYPPYNEQFF
TRBV29-1,NA,NA,TRBJ2-5,TGCAGCGTTGGTGAGGGAGCCCAAGAGACCCAGTACTTC,CSVGEGAQETQYF
TRBV27,few,TRBD1,TRBJ2-7,TGTGCCAGCAGTTATTCAGGACAGGGAAGAGAGCAGTACTTC,CASSYSGQGREQYF
TRBV9,NA,NA,TRBJ1-4,TGTGCCAGCAGCGTAGGAGATCCAGGGTCTAATGAAAAACTGTTTTTT,CASSVGDPGSNEKLFF
TRBV28,few,TRBD2,TRBJ2-5,TGTGCCAGCACCGTCAGAGCGGGGAGATGGATCGGAGAGACCCCGTACTTC,CASTVRAGRWIGETPYF
TRBV5-8,many,NA,TRBJ2-2,TGTGCCAGCAGCCCCGCGGCGAACACCGGGGAGCTGTTTTTT,CASSPAANTGELFF
TRBV5-1,NA,NA,TRBJ1-6,TGCGCCAGCAGCTTGGGAGGGACCAATTCACCCCTCCACTTT,CASSLGGTNSPLHF
TRBV5-5,many,NA,TRBJ1-4,TGTGCCAGCAGCTTCGAGACAACTAATGAAAAACTGTTTTTT,CASSFETTNEKLFF
TRBV9,many,NA,TRBJ2-5,TGTGCCAGCAGCGTTGGAGGACAGTTTCAAGAGACCCAGTACTTC,CASSVGGQFQETQYF
TRBV13,once,NA,TRBJ2-7,TGTGCCAGCAGCGCAAGGGACGGGACCTACGAGCAGTACTTC,CASSARDGTYEQYF
TRBV6-1,NA,TRBD2,TRBJ2-2,TGTGCCAGCAGATCCTACGCCGGGACTAGCGGGTCCGGCGGCACCGGGGAGCTGTTTTTT,CASRSYAGTSGSGGTGELFF
TRBV19,few,TRBD2,TRBJ2-1,TGTGCCAGCGGGACTAGCGGGAGGGGGGGACAGTTCTTC,CASGTSGRGGQFF
TRBV5-1,NA,TRBD1,TRBJ2-1,TGCGCCAGCGGCCGGAAGCAGGGGGTTGGTGAGCAGTTCTTC,CASGRKQGVGEQFF
TRBV5-1,many,TRBD2,TRBJ2-2,TGCGCCAGCAGCCCCGGAGCGGGAATGAACACCGGGGAGCTGTTTTTT,CASSPGAGMNTGELFF
TRBV28,many,NA,TRBJ1-1,TGTGCCAGCGCACCTGGGGGCAGAACGAACACTGAAGCTTTCTTT,CASAPGGRTNTEAFF
TRBV6-1,many,TRBD2,TRBJ2-3,TGTGCCAGCAGTGAATTATCCCCTAGCGGGAGGTTAATAGATACGCAGTATTTT,CASSELSPSGRLIDTQYF
TRBV6-2/TRBV6-3,many,TRBD2,TRBJ2-1,TGTGCCAGCAGTTACGGGCTAGCGGGCTACAATGAGCAGTTCTTC,CASSYGLAGYNEQFF
TRBV20-1,NA,NA,TRBJ1-3,TGCAGTGCTACCGACACCAACTCTGGAAACACCATATATTTT,CSATDTNSGNTIYF